Listed below are T cell receptor beta chains from one sample, sequenced in a study of shared clonotypes between healthy human individuals. Clones were sequenced by immunoSEQ multiplex PCR, and TCRdb holds only the in-frame ones, with some missing. The repertoire includes around 430,000 clones, 75% to 85% of them detected once, and less than 15% sits in the top ten. Sequenced: PBMCs. The receptors stem from a woman between 35 and 50 years old in good health. Some clones in this sample may be carry-over from other donors' samples. The CDR3 runs from the conserved cysteine through the conserved F or W. Each record gives: J gene, V gene, CDR3 protein.

j_gene: -; v_gene: TRBV10-3; CDR3aa: CAISESWDAYEQYF
j_gene: TRBJ2-1; v_gene: TRBV6-1; CDR3aa: CASSEAGLEPYNEQFF
j_gene: TRBJ2-3; v_gene: TRBV9; CDR3aa: CASSVDPVYTDTQYF
j_gene: TRBJ2-7; v_gene: TRBV27; CDR3aa: CASSFAESYEQYF
j_gene: TRBJ1-4; v_gene: TRBV19; CDR3aa: CASSIAENEKLFF
j_gene: TRBJ1-5; v_gene: TRBV7-2; CDR3aa: CASSLWGQANNQPQHF
j_gene: TRBJ1-1; v_gene: TRBV18; CDR3aa: CASSPGVSTEAFF
j_gene: TRBJ2-7; v_gene: TRBV11-2; CDR3aa: CASSWGGSMYEQYF
j_gene: TRBJ1-1; v_gene: TRBV5-1; CDR3aa: CASSSWTGNMNTEAFF
j_gene: TRBJ1-2; v_gene: TRBV4-1; CDR3aa: CASSQEGTVNYGYTF
j_gene: TRBJ2-1; v_gene: TRBV6-6; CDR3aa: CASSSHSDYYNEQFF
j_gene: TRBJ1-1; v_gene: TRBV29-1; CDR3aa: CSANSGGREAFF
j_gene: TRBJ2-7; v_gene: TRBV19; CDR3aa: CASSMRQGETYEQYF
j_gene: TRBJ2-3; v_gene: TRBV5-1; CDR3aa: CASSLSGGLTDTQYF
j_gene: TRBJ2-6; v_gene: TRBV19; CDR3aa: CASSIYHRLSSGANVLTF
j_gene: TRBJ2-3; v_gene: TRBV11-2; CDR3aa: CASSPLARRRRDTQYF